The source of this T cell receptor beta chain is a study of identical twins. The CDR3 loop spans 13 amino acids. Per the germline V gene, CDR1 is SGHRS and CDR2 is YFSETQ. Ten or more counts support this clonotype. The antigen remains unidentified. Compared with germline, one end of the junction differs, possibly owing to a read error. TCRdb reprocessed the 5' RACE reads with MiXCR, giving one entry per CDR3 protein. Among 500,000 to 650,000 distinct CDR3 sequences, under 8.5% were seen once, and the ten largest hold roughly 1.5%. Study-level results: Twin pairs had excess sharing that was weaker in beta out-of-frame sequences. There were fewer insertions in abundant cord blood beta clonotypes, but memory repertoires showed no such pattern.

Every one of the donors was a healthy Caucasian. In addition, the sample was reused for a study of yellow fever vaccine responses in identical twins.

The sample was PBMCs. This sequence was found in a woman aged 18-35 years in good health. The gene calls are TRBV5-1 and TRBJ1-2; D is unclear. CDR3 protein: CASSLAANYGYTF. CDR3 nucleotide sequence: TGTGCCAGCAGCTTAGCGGCTAACTATGGCTACACCTTC.